This T cell receptor beta chain comes out of a study of blood T cell repertoires in COVID-19. For the study at large: Nucleic acid was either cDNA or gDNA, and it came from T cells, B-cell-depleted T cells, or PBMCs.

CDR3 length equals 17 residues. The germline V and J ends were trimmed by 3 bases and 10 bases, with 26 bases remaining between them. Germline V gene lookup returns CDR1 SGDLS and CDR2 YYNGEE. TCRdb keeps only in-frame clones here, not all; method: immunoSEQ multiplex PCR. The table shows around 130,000 clones, with almost 85% occurring only once. The sample holds a few counts of this clone. Recruitment covered roughly 22 US areas and drew participants whose ages spanned roughly 18 to 89 years. Participants' own reports of clinical history determined their cohort assignment. The sample comprised PBMCs or T cells enriched from blood (not recorded which). This chain joins TRBV9 and TRBJ2-1; TRBD2 might be the D (6 bases). The sequence was collected from a woman aged 50 to 60 with acute COVID-19. CDR3 nucleotides: TGTGCCAGCAGCGGCCCCCCCGGGACTCGGGATGGGGGGGAGCAGTTCTTC. Translated, it gives CASSGPPGTRDGGEQFF. Filled out from reference TRBV9 and TRBJ2-1, the complete variable domain reads DSGVTQTPKHLITATGQRVTLRCSPRSGDLSVYWYQQSLDQGLQFLIQYYNGEERAKGNILERFSAQQFPDLHSELNLSSLELGDSALYFCASSGPPGTRDGGEQFFGPGTRLTVL.